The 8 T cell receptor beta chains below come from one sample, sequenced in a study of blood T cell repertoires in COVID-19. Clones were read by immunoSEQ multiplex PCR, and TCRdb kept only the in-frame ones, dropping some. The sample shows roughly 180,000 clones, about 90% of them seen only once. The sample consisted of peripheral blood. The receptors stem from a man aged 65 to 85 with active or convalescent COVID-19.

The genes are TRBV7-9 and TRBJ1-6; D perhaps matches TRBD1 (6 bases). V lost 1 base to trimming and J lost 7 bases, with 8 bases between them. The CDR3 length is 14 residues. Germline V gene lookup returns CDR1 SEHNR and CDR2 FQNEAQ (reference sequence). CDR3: CASSLVTGNSPLHF. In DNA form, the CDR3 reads TGTGCCAGCAGCTTAGTTACAGGGAATTCACCCCTCCACTTT.

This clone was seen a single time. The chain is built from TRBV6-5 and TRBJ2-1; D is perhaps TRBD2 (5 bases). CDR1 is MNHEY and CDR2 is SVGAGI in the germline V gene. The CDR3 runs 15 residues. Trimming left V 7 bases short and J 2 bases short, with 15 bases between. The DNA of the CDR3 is TGTGCCAGCACTCTAAGAGGAGGCCCCTACAATGAGCAGTTCTTC. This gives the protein CASTLRGGPYNEQFF.

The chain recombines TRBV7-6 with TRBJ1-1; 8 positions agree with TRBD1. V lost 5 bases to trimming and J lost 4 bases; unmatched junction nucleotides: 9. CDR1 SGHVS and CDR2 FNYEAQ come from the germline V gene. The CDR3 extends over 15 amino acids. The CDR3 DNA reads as TGTGCCAGCAGCGCCTCAGGGGGCTATTCCACTGAAGCTTTCTTT. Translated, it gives CASSASGGYSTEAFF. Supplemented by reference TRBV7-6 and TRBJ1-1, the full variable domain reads GAGVSQSPRYKVTKRGQDVALRCDPISGHVSLYWYRQALGQGPEFLTYFNYEAQQDKSGLPNDRFSAERPEGSISTLTIQRTEQRDSAMYRCASSASGGYSTEAFFGQGTRLTVV.

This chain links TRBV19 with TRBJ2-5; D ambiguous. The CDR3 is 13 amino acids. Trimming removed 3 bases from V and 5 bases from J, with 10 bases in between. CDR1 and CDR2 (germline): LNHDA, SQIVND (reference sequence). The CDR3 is CASSMVPRETQYF. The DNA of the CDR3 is TGTGCCAGTAGTATGGTTCCGCGGGAGACCCAGTACTTC.

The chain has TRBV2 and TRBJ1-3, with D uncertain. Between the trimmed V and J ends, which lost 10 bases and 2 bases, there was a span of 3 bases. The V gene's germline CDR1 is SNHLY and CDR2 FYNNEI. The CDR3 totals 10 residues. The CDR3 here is CATTGNTIYF. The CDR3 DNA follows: TGTGCCACCACTGGAAACACCATATATTTT.

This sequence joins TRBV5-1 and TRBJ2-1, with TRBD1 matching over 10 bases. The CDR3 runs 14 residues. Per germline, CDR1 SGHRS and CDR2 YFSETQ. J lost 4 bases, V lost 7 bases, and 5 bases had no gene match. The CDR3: CASLRDRGYNEQFF. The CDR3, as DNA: TGCGCCAGCCTACGGGACAGGGGATACAATGAGCAGTTCTTC. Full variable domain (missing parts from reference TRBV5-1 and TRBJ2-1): KAGVTQTPRYLIKTRGQQVTLSCSPISGHRSVSWYQQTPGQGLQFLFEYFSETQRNKGNFPGRFSGRQFSNSRSEMNVSTLELGDSALYLCASLRDRGYNEQFFGPGTRLTVL.

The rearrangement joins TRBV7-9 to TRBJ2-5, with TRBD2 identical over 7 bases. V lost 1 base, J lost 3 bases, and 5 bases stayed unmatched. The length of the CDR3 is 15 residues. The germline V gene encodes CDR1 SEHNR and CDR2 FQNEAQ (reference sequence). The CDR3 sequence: CASSLESGLKETQYF. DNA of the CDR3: TGTGCCAGCAGCTTAGAGTCGGGACTAAAAGAGACCCAGTACTTC.

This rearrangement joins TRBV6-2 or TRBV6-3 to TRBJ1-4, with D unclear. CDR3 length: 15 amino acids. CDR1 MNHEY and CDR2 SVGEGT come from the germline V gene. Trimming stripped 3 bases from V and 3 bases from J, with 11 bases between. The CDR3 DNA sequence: TGTGCCAGCAGTTATACCGGGAGACCTAATGAAAAACTGTTTTTT. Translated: CASSYTGRPNEKLFF.